This TCR beta chain originates from a study of cytomegalovirus exposure and HLA in healthy donors. PCR amplification relied on 60 Vbeta primers (plus 13 Jbeta primers). Using immunoSEQ multiplex PCR, the repertoire was profiled, and TCRdb retains in-frame clones only, with some absent. The sample gives 210,000 or so clones, approximately 81% of which show up once; 1% to 1.5% is in the top ten. Germline V gene lookup returns CDR1 KGHSH and CDR2 LQKENI. The length of the CDR3 is 17 residues. With 0 bases clipped from V and 8 bases from J, the junction kept 10 bases outside the gene matches. The specimen was PBMCs. The chain combines TRBV18 with TRBJ2-1, with 10 bases lining up with TRBD2. The source is a human donor in good health. As DNA, the CDR3 is TGTGCCAGCTCACCACCACCGCTAGCGGGAGATGGCGATGAGCAGTTCTTC. It specifies CASSPPPLAGDGDEQFF.